This T cell receptor beta chain stems from a study of shared T cell receptors in the human thymus. The CDR3 is 15 residues long. Between the trimmed V and J ends, which lost 4 bases and 0 bases, there was a span of 10 bases. The germline gives CDR1 MDHEN, CDR2 SYDVKM. Only in-frame clones appear in the TCRdb table, and some are missing; sequencing was by immunoSEQ multiplex PCR. The repertoire holds hundreds of thousands of clones, with more than 70% as singletons. The same sample was also used in a study of human thymus T cells. That source notes: Thymic tissue was derived from resections collected during corrective heart surgery. Thymic and blood repertoires seemed to favor certain V and J genes.

This TCR was recovered from a boy younger than two with a congenital heart defect. This sequence joins TRBV28 and TRBJ1-5; D gene unclear. The specimen sequenced was thymocytes. This chain's CDR3 is CASSSKTYSNQPQHF. Here the CDR3 DNA reads TGTGCCAGCAGTTCCAAGACTTATAGCAATCAGCCCCAGCATTTT. The complete variable domain, with remaining parts taken from reference TRBV28 and TRBJ1-5, reads DVKVTQSSRYLVKRTGEKVFLECVQDMDHENMFWYRQDPGLGLRLIYFSYDVKMKEKGDIPEGYSVSREKKERFSLILESASTNQTSMYLCASSSKTYSNQPQHFGDGTRLSIL.